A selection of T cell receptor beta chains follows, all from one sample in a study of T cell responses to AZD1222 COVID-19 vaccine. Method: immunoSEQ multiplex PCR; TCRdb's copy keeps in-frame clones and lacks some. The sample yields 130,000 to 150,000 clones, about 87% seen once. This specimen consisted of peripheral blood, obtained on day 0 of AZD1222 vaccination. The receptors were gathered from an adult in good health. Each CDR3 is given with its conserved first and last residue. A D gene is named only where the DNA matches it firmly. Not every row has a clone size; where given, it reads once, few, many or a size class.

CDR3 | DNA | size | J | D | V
CASSQVRRTYSGNTIYF | TGTGCCAGCAGCCAAGTTCGACGGACGTACTCTGGAAACACCATATATTTT | . | TRBJ1-3 | . | TRBV3-1/TRBV3-2
CASRAQVGVNQPQHF | TGTGCCAGTAGGGCTCAAGTTGGGGTCAATCAGCCCCAGCATTTT | . | TRBJ1-5 | . | TRBV19
CASRSQGDYGYTF | TGTGCCAGTAGATCACAGGGAGACTATGGCTACACCTTC | . | TRBJ1-2 | . | TRBV19
CASSLNAVGANEKLFF | TGCGCCAGCAGCTTGAACGCGGTTGGGGCTAATGAAAAACTGTTTTTT | . | TRBJ1-4 | . | TRBV5-1
CASSMEYPSNQPQHF | TGTGCCAGTAGTATGGAATACCCCAGCAATCAGCCCCAGCATTTT | . | TRBJ1-5 | . | TRBV19
CATSLLQTGQPQHF | TGTGCCACCAGCTTACTCCAAACCGGACAGCCCCAGCATTTT | . | TRBJ1-5 | . | TRBV15
CASSPQLGDKETQYF | TGCGCCAGCAGCCCCCAATTGGGGGACAAAGAGACCCAGTACTTC | . | TRBJ2-5 | . | TRBV5-1
CASSQARGVTEAFF | TGTGCCAGCAGCCAAGCACGCGGCGTTACTGAAGCTTTCTTT | . | TRBJ1-1 | . | TRBV3-1/TRBV3-2
CASSPRIESSNEKLFF | TGTGCCAGCTCACCACGCATAGAGTCGTCTAATGAAAAACTGTTTTTT | . | TRBJ1-4 | . | TRBV18
CASSYSSMGYSYNSPLHF | TGTGCCAGCAGTTACTCGTCGATGGGTTATAGCTATAATTCACCCCTCCACTTT | few | TRBJ1-6 | . | TRBV6-2/TRBV6-3
CAISGRMNTEAFF | TGTGCCATCAGCGGCCGAATGAACACTGAAGCTTTCTTT | once | TRBJ1-1 | . | TRBV10-3
CASSLGGSGRMNTEAFF | TGTGCCAGCAGCTTGGGGGGGTCAGGGAGGATGAACACTGAAGCTTTCTTT | . | TRBJ1-1 | . | TRBV5-4
CASTPGTTGWGYTF | TGTGCCAGCACCCCGGGGACAACGGGTTGGGGCTACACCTTC | . | TRBJ1-2 | . | TRBV5-4
CASSYSGGPGNTIYF | TGTGCCAGCAGTTACTCGGGGGGCCCTGGAAACACCATATATTTT | . | TRBJ1-3 | . | TRBV6-5
CASSLDGYNEKLFF | TGTGCCAGCAGCTTAGACGGATATAATGAAAAACTGTTTTTT | . | TRBJ1-4 | . | TRBV7-9
CASSLARNTEAFF | TGTGCCAGCAGCTTAGCCCGGAACACTGAAGCTTTCTTT | once | TRBJ1-1 | . | TRBV11-2
CASSLGTRDEQYF | TGTGCCAGCAGCTTAGGTACAAGGGACGAGCAGTACTTC | once | TRBJ2-7 | . | TRBV11-2
CASSADGTANEQFF | TGTGCCAGCAGTGCAGACGGGACAGCCAATGAGCAGTTCTTC | . | TRBJ2-1 | TRBD1 | TRBV6-4
CASSIGIQAQPQHF | TGTGCCAGTAGTATAGGGATACAGGCTCAGCCCCAGCATTTT | few | TRBJ1-5 | . | TRBV19
CASSSAETQYF | TGTGCCAGCAGTTCTGCTGAGACCCAGTACTTC | . | TRBJ2-5 | . | TRBV12-3/TRBV12-4
CASSQIRDLNTEAFF | TGCGCCAGCAGCCAAATAAGGGACCTGAACACTGAAGCTTTCTTT | many | TRBJ1-1 | . | TRBV4-1
CASSTASSGNTIYF | TGTGCCAGCTCCACGGCGAGCTCTGGAAACACCATATATTTT | . | TRBJ1-3 | . | TRBV7-6
CASSQTATIYF | TGTGCCAGCAGTCAAACAGCCACCATATATTTT | once | TRBJ1-3 | . | TRBV6-5
CSVEGDRGLRNTEAFF | TGCAGCGTTGAAGGAGACAGGGGGTTGAGGAACACTGAAGCTTTCTTT | . | TRBJ1-1 | TRBD1 | TRBV29-1
CASSLGGADGETQYF | TGTGCCAGCAGCTTAGGGGGGGCCGATGGAGAGACCCAGTACTTC | . | TRBJ2-5 | . | TRBV7-3
CASSPDARSYNEQFF | TGTGCCAGCAGCCCGGACGCCCGCTCCTACAATGAGCAGTTCTTC | . | TRBJ2-1 | . | TRBV7-6
CASSQDPPISGDNQPQHF | TGCGCCAGCAGCCAAGACCCCCCGATTTCGGGGGACAATCAGCCCCAGCATTTT | . | TRBJ1-5 | . | TRBV4-3
CASSQDRELSSYEQYF | TGTGCCAGCAGCCAAGATCGTGAGCTATCAAGCTACGAGCAGTACTTC | . | TRBJ2-7 | . | TRBV4-2
CASSPTQSSYEQYF | TGTGCCAGCAGCCCGACACAGAGCTCCTACGAGCAGTACTTC | once | TRBJ2-7 | . | TRBV3-1/TRBV3-2
CASSTLRDRGPYEQYF | TGTGCCAGTAGTACTCTCCGGGACAGGGGGCCCTACGAGCAGTACTTC | . | TRBJ2-7 | TRBD1 | TRBV19
CATDGNKNIQYF | TGTGCCACCGACGGCAACAAAAACATTCAGTACTTC | . | TRBJ2-4 | . | TRBV7-2
CASSTGQGNTIYF | TGCGCCAGCAGCACTGGACAGGGAAACACCATATATTTT | . | TRBJ1-3 | . | TRBV5-1
CASSPSDRGYQPQHF | TGTGCCAGCTCACCGTCAGACAGGGGATATCAGCCCCAGCATTTT | . | TRBJ1-5 | TRBD1 | TRBV18
CASSRDRADTQYF | TGTGCCAGCAGCCGGGACAGGGCAGATACGCAGTATTTT | . | TRBJ2-3 | TRBD1 | TRBV2
CASRDGGASTGELFF | TGTGCCAGCAGAGACGGGGGGGCTAGCACCGGGGAGCTGTTTTTT | . | TRBJ2-2 | TRBD2 | TRBV2
CASSRQDSQYTQYF | TGTGCCAGCAGCCGCCAGGACTCACAATATACGCAGTATTTT | few | TRBJ2-3 | . | TRBV11-2
CASSLALAGDADTQYF | TGCGCCAGCAGCTTGGCCTTGGCAGGGGACGCAGATACGCAGTATTTT | . | TRBJ2-3 | . | TRBV5-1
CASSLVGGRPTEAFF | TGTGCCAGCAGCTTAGTGGGGGGCCGGCCCACTGAAGCTTTCTTT | few | TRBJ1-1 | . | TRBV7-2
CASTPVGTGGMNTEAFF | TGTGCCAGTACCCCCGTGGGGACAGGGGGGATGAACACTGAAGCTTTCTTT | . | TRBJ1-1 | TRBD1 | TRBV19
CASSQDGDRVGGYTF | TGCGCCAGCAGCCAAGATGGGGACAGGGTTGGTGGCTACACCTTC | . | TRBJ1-2 | TRBD1 | TRBV4-3
CATSREKGRGETQYF | TGTGCCACCAGCAGAGAAAAGGGGAGGGGCGAGACCCAGTACTTC | . | TRBJ2-5 | TRBD2 | TRBV15
CASRWGAGGYEQYF | TGTGCCAGCAGATGGGGGGCTGGGGGCTACGAGCAGTACTTC | once | TRBJ2-7 | . | TRBV3-1/TRBV3-2
CASSTPGQGLYEQYF | TGTGCCAGTAGTACCCCCGGACAGGGACTTTACGAGCAGTACTTC | . | TRBJ2-7 | TRBD1 | TRBV19
CASSFLLDSSNEKLFF | TGTGCCAGCAGTTTCCTCCTGGACAGTTCTAATGAAAAACTGTTTTTT | . | TRBJ1-4 | . | TRBV11-2
CASTEGMVTGANVLTF | TGTGCCAGCACCGAAGGGATGGTAACTGGGGCCAACGTCCTGACTTTC | . | TRBJ2-6 | . | TRBV7-9
CAWSVGGGQYF | TGTGCCTGGAGTGTAGGTGGGGGACAGTACTTC | . | TRBJ2-7 | . | TRBV30
CATSRTGDTQYF | TGTGCCACAAGCAGGACAGGAGATACGCAGTATTTT | . | TRBJ2-3 | TRBD1 | TRBV2
CASVRTGGNYGYTF | TGTGCCAGCGTCCGGACAGGGGGGAACTATGGCTACACCTTC | . | TRBJ1-2 | TRBD1 | TRBV25-1